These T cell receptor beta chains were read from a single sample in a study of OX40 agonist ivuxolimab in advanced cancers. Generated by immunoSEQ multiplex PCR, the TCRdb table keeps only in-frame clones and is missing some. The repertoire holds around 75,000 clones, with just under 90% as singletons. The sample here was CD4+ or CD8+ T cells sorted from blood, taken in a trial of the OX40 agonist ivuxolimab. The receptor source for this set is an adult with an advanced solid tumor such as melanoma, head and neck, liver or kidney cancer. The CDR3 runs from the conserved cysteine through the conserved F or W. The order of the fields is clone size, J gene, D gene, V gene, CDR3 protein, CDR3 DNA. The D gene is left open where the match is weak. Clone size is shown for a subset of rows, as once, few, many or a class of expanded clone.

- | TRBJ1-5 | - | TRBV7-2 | CASSLRGQTTPNQPQHF | TGTGCCAGCAGCTTAAGAGGACAGACGACTCCTAATCAGCCCCAGCATTTT
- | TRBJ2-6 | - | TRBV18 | CASSDRGAAGANVLTF | TGTGCCAGCTCAGATAGAGGGGCGGCTGGGGCCAACGTCCTGACTTTC
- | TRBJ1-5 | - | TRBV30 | CAWSAGGGNNQPQHF | TGTGCCTGGAGTGCCGGGGGGGGGAACAATCAGCCCCAGCATTTT
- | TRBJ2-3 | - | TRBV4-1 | CASSQGGLAGADTQYF | TGCGCCAGCAGCCAAGGCGGCCTAGCCGGGGCAGATACGCAGTATTTT
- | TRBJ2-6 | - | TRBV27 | CASSPSGANVLTF | TGTGCCAGCAGCCCCTCTGGGGCCAACGTCCTGACTTTC
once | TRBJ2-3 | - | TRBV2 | CARKEAGSDTQYF | TGTGCCAGAAAAGAGGCAGGGTCAGATACGCAGTATTTT
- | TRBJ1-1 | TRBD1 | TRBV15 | CATSRDGDSLGTEAFF | TGTGCCACCAGCAGAGATGGGGACAGCCTAGGGACTGAAGCTTTCTTT
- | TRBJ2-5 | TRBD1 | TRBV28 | CASSYGQGFGKETQYF | TGTGCCAGCAGTTACGGACAGGGGTTCGGGAAAGAGACCCAGTACTTC
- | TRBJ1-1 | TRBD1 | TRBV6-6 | CASIRQGKGERAEAFF | TGTGCCAGCATCCGACAGGGAAAGGGGGAACGGGCTGAAGCTTTCTTT
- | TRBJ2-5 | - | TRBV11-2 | CASSPLAGSPETQYF | TGTGCCAGCAGCCCTCTTGCAGGGAGTCCAGAGACCCAGTACTTC
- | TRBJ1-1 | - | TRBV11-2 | CASSPRRGDTEAFF | TGTGCCAGCAGCCCGAGGAGGGGAGACACTGAAGCTTTCTTT
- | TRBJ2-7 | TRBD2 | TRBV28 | CASSLPSTSGSGEQYF | TGTGCCAGCAGTTTACCGTCGACTAGCGGGAGCGGGGAGCAGTACTTC
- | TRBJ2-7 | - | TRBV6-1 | CASSEVGVSEQYF | TGTGCCAGCAGTGAGGTAGGGGTGAGCGAGCAGTACTTC
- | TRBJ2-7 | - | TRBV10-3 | CATATATSYEQYF | TGTGCCACCGCGACAGCTACTTCCTACGAGCAGTACTTC
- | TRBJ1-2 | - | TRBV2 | CASSLLQGFANGYTF | TGTGCCAGCAGCCTCCTACAGGGTTTCGCAAATGGCTACACCTTC
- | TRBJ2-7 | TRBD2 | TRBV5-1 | CASSASASGVVEQYF | TGCGCCAGCAGCGCTTCGGCTAGCGGGGTTGTCGAGCAGTACTTC
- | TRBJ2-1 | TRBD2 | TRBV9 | CASSPDPGGSYNEQFF | TGTGCCAGCAGTCCAGACCCCGGGGGGTCCTACAATGAGCAGTTCTTC